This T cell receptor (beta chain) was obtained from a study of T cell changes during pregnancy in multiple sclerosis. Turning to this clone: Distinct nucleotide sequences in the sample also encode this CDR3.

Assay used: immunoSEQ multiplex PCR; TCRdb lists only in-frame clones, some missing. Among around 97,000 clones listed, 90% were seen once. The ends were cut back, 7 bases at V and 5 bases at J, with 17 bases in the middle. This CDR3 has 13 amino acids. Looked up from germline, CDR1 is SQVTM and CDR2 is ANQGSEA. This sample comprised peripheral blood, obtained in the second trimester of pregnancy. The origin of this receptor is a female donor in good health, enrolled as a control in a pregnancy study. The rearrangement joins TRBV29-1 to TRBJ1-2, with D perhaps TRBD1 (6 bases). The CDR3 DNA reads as TGCAGCGCAGGACAGCTTGGGGAATATGGCTACACCTTC. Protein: CSAGQLGEYGYTF.